This is a list of T cell receptor beta chains from one sample in a study of vaccination effects on CD4 cells after COVID-19. Produced via immunoSEQ multiplex PCR; TCRdb's table is partial and in-frame only. The table includes about 38,000 clones, around four fifths detected once. Antigens for these TCRs are unknown. Source: CD4+ T cells from PBMCs cultured with HCoV-NL63 spike peptides, taken after COVID-19 vaccination. Receptors originate from a human donor who received a COVID-19 vaccine. Some clones in this sample may be carry-over from other donors' samples. CDR3s include the opening cysteine and the closing phenylalanine or tryptophan. D genes are given only for firm matches. Part of the rows lack a size; the others show once, few, many or a class for expanded clones.

d_call: TRBD1
clone_size: NA
j_call: TRBJ1-1
v_call: TRBV13
cdr3_aa: CASSSMTGRNTEAFF
cdr3_nt: TGTGCCAGCAGCTCCATGACAGGGAGGAACACTGAAGCTTTCTTT

d_call: NA
clone_size: NA
j_call: TRBJ1-3
v_call: TRBV4-1
cdr3_aa: CASSQDSAGSYTIYF
cdr3_nt: TGCGCCAGCAGCCAAGATTCGGCAGGGAGCTACACCATATATTTT

d_call: TRBD1
clone_size: NA
j_call: TRBJ2-2
v_call: TRBV28
cdr3_aa: CASSLGQGAGELFF
cdr3_nt: TGTGCCAGCAGCCTTGGACAGGGGGCCGGGGAGCTGTTTTTT

d_call: TRBD2
clone_size: few
j_call: TRBJ2-1
v_call: TRBV29-1
cdr3_aa: CSVEGSPGLANEQFF
cdr3_nt: TGCAGCGTTGAAGGGTCTCCGGGACTAGCGAATGAGCAGTTCTTC

d_call: NA
clone_size: NA
j_call: TRBJ2-5
v_call: TRBV27
cdr3_aa: CASSSHRAQTQETQYF
cdr3_nt: TGTGCCAGCAGTTCACACAGGGCTCAGACACAAGAGACCCAGTACTTC

d_call: TRBD1
clone_size: NA
j_call: TRBJ2-5
v_call: TRBV29-1
cdr3_aa: CSVLQGAGETQYF
cdr3_nt: TGCAGCGTTTTACAGGGGGCGGGAGAGACCCAGTACTTC

d_call: TRBD1
clone_size: NA
j_call: TRBJ1-2
v_call: TRBV6-5
cdr3_aa: CASSKPGQGPNGYTF
cdr3_nt: TGTGCCAGCAGTAAACCGGGACAGGGGCCGAATGGCTACACCTTC

d_call: NA
clone_size: NA
j_call: TRBJ1-1
v_call: TRBV9
cdr3_aa: CASSVGGWNTEAFF
cdr3_nt: TGTGCCAGCAGCGTAGGGGGCTGGAACACTGAAGCTTTCTTT

d_call: NA
clone_size: NA
j_call: TRBJ1-6
v_call: TRBV6-5
cdr3_aa: CASKEQAYNSPLHF
cdr3_nt: TGTGCCAGCAAGGAACAGGCCTATAATTCACCCCTCCACTTT

d_call: NA
clone_size: NA
j_call: TRBJ1-1
v_call: TRBV5-1
cdr3_aa: CASGSGQANTEAFF
cdr3_nt: TGCGCCAGCGGTAGCGGGCAGGCGAACACTGAAGCTTTCTTT

d_call: NA
clone_size: NA
j_call: TRBJ1-2
v_call: TRBV5-6
cdr3_aa: CASSFTEAYGYTF
cdr3_nt: TGTGCCAGCAGCTTTACGGAGGCCTATGGCTACACCTTC

d_call: NA
clone_size: NA
j_call: TRBJ1-6
v_call: TRBV20-1
cdr3_aa: CSARAGEPLHF
cdr3_nt: TGCAGTGCTAGGGCAGGCGAACCCCTCCACTTT

d_call: NA
clone_size: NA
j_call: TRBJ2-5
v_call: TRBV18
cdr3_aa: CASSLTEQETQYF
cdr3_nt: TGTGCCAGCTCCTTGACAGAACAAGAGACCCAGTACTTC

d_call: NA
clone_size: NA
j_call: TRBJ1-1
v_call: TRBV6-5
cdr3_aa: CASSYSRGTEAFF
cdr3_nt: TGTGCCAGCAGTTACTCGAGGGGGACTGAAGCTTTCTTT

d_call: NA
clone_size: few
j_call: TRBJ2-5
v_call: TRBV3-1/TRBV3-2
cdr3_aa: CASRNTGRGETQYF
cdr3_nt: TGTGCCAGCAGAAATACGGGACGCGGGGAGACCCAGTACTTC

d_call: NA
clone_size: NA
j_call: TRBJ2-3
v_call: TRBV12-5
cdr3_aa: CASGLVRDGTPSTDTQYF
cdr3_nt: TGTGCTAGTGGTTTGGTACGAGACGGGACACCTAGCACAGATACGCAGTATTTT

d_call: NA
clone_size: NA
j_call: TRBJ2-3
v_call: TRBV7-9
cdr3_aa: CAEGNLRTDTQYF
cdr3_nt: TGTGCGGAGGGAAACTTGCGCACAGATACGCAGTATTTT

d_call: NA
clone_size: NA
j_call: TRBJ2-5
v_call: TRBV7-9
cdr3_aa: CASSSPQGLIQETQYF
cdr3_nt: TGTGCCAGCTCTAGCCCCCAGGGACTGATCCAAGAGACCCAGTACTTC